This note documents a single TCR beta chain sequence. This clonotype was found a few times. There is no known antigen for this receptor. Within one base of it there is no much larger clone, and no base qualities were kept. Systemically healthy Caucasian individuals from Russia, about 38 in total and aged roughly 6 to 100 years, were included as donors. Each donor gave 8 to 10 milliliters of peripheral blood, drawn into EDTA-treated Vacutainer tubes. PBMCs were isolated by Ficoll-Paque density-gradient centrifugation, with at least 6 million obtained per sample. Trizol reagent was used to extract total RNA from the PBMCs, yielding at least 6 micrograms per sample. For every donor, an aliquot of PBMCs went through flow cytometry to measure the percentages of naive CD45RAhigh/CD27high T cells. This record comes from a study of blood T cells in healthy people across ages (dated by TCRdb to the mid-2010s). Some background on the complete study: In model experiments, template switching captured roughly one uniquely barcoded TCR beta cDNA molecule for every two T cells. To avoid experimental bias, donors of different ages were distributed randomly across sequencing lanes. The study measured age-related changes in TCR beta repertoire diversity using deep sequencing normalized with unique cDNA molecular identifiers. For two donors (one aged 18 to 29 and one aged 80 or older), the study analyzed two additional independent replicas of 1 million unique cDNA reads from the same blood draw. The donors were divided into four age groups: young (average about 15 years), middle-aged (over 35), aged (approximately 59) and long-lived (82).

General conclusions and limits of the study: As age increased, observed TCR beta diversity per million T cells dropped in a roughly linear way, and a significant reduction was already evident by age 40. Estimates of total diversity from one million sequenced T cells were regarded as lower bounds and underestimates. Compared with the aged group, more naive CD4+ T cells, fewer expanded clones and increased TCR diversity were shown by the long-lived group, suggesting age selection. Because the CMV infection status of the donors was unknown, age-related changes in expanded clonotypes may potentially have been confounded. Bulk unsorted PBMC profiling prevented conclusive comparison of naive and antigen-experienced compartments. The percentage of naive T cells measured by flow cytometry correlated strongly with observed TCR beta diversity.

The library was produced with 5' RACE. Sequenced on an Illumina HiSeq 2500. A second about 7 to 11 cycle PCR used a sample-barcoded 5' primer and a J-beta primer mix. A unique molecular identifier was introduced onto each TCR beta cDNA molecule by a template-switch 5' adaptor carrying 12 random nucleotides. Each sample yielded at least 2.5 million CDR3-containing paired-end reads. All of the RNA was converted into first-strand cDNA using the Mint cDNA synthesis kit, with a TRBC-specific oligonucleotide serving as the primer. All cDNA was treated with uracil-DNA glycosylase and then went through a first 18-cycle PCR with the universal primers M1SS and BC2_uni_R. Regarding the original processing steps: Normalization of each sample was performed by random selection of 1 million high-quality reads, each carrying a distinct molecular identifier. Instead of being binned into consensus sequences, reads that shared molecular identifiers were thrown out. MiTCR, run with a Q25 quality threshold and the strictest error-elimination algorithm, handled CDR3 identification, clonotype clustering and error correction. A nonparametric unseen species model with Euler transformation was used to estimate a lower bound on total TCR beta diversity. In-frame beta chains were kept once TCRdb had trimmed the public reads at Q25 with fastp and called clones with MiXCR. Each entry merges the rows of one CDR3 protein and shows their most common DNA and genes. Clone size and V and J calls follow TCRdb, not the original study. This sample comprises about 680,000 distinct CDR3 sequences, about 52% of them detected only once. The ten largest make up roughly 34% of the sample.

This clonotype originated in an older woman in good health. Sequences were obtained from blood.

The DNA sequence reads TGCGCCAGCAGCTTGGACGGGTCCCGCTCCTACAATGAGCAGTTCTTC. Translated, it reads CASSLDGSRSYNEQFF. This receptor chain uses TRBV5-1 and TRBJ2-1, with no confident D gene call. From the cysteine through the phenylalanine, the CDR3 covers 16 amino acids. The CDR3 DNA has 48 bases and is translated from base 1. The germline V gene yields SGHRS for CDR1 and YFSETQ for CDR2. The trim is 0 bases for V and 0 bases for J, with a gap of 10 bases between the germline ends.